This T cell receptor (beta chain) was sequenced during a study of blood T cell repertoires in COVID-19. Germline lookup yields CDR1 MNHNY and CDR2 SVGAGI (reference sequence). The CDR3 loop spans 13 amino acids. The J segment lost 5 bases and the V segment lost 4 bases, leaving 2 bases of the junction unmatched. Method: immunoSEQ multiplex PCR; TCRdb's copy keeps in-frame clones and lacks some. Of under 130,000 clones in the sample, roughly 80% were seen once. Sample: peripheral blood. V usage is TRBV6-6 and J usage is TRBJ1-5; the match to TRBD1 covers 7 bases. This clonotype originated in a woman of 80 years or more with acute or convalescent COVID-19. The CDR3 DNA reads as TGTGCCAGCAGTTCCCAGGGGGATCAGCCCCAGCATTTT. It yields the protein CASSSQGDQPQHF.